The text below deals with one TCR beta chain. A single count supports this clone. The antigen this receptor binds is unknown. Base qualities are missing; no much larger clone stands one base away. The sample originates from a study of T cell changes during pregnancy in multiple sclerosis (dated by TCRdb to about 2019). Context from the whole study: Changes in the T cell repertoire over the course of pregnancy were examined in this study in women with multiple sclerosis.

CDR1 and CDR2, per the germline V gene, are SNHLY and FYNNEI. Relative to germline, V is 9 bases shorter and J is 6 bases shorter, with 12 bases between their ends. The CDR3 starts with the cysteine, ends with the phenylalanine, and has 11 residues. The sequence is cut down to CDR3 DNA, 33 bases in frame from base 1. The receptor library was made with the immunoSEQ multiplex PCR assay. As stored in TCRdb, this immuneACCESS dataset retains in-frame rearrangements with V and J assigned. A fraction of the clones does not appear; measured against another copy, unresolved V genes explain less than half of the discrepancy, and the remainder lacks a known reason. The sample table holds more than 90,000 clones, of which 75% to 95% were seen once. Around 3% of the sample lies in the top ten.

The chain is encoded by TRBV2 joined to TRBJ2-7; possibly the D gene is TRBD2, per 5 matching bases. The TCR originated in a female donor with multiple sclerosis, enrolled in a pregnancy study. The sample in question was peripheral blood, obtained in the second trimester of pregnancy. The CDR3 amino acid sequence is: CASELVGEQYF. The nucleotides read TGTGCCAGTGAACTAGTCGGCGAGCAGTACTTC.